A single count supports the clone carrying this TCR beta chain. Its antigen is not identified. Germline-derived CDR1 and CDR2 are LGHNA and YNFKEQ. This CDR3 has 16 residues. V shed 0 bases, J shed 8 bases, and the junction held 5 bases outside the gene matches. These data belong to a study of Ad26.COV2.S vaccination and SARS-CoV-2 variants. The table came from immunoSEQ multiplex PCR; TCRdb's copy has only in-frame clones and leaves some out. In the table there are 380,000 or so clones, under 90% of which are singletons. Treatment described: some 20 received Ad26.COV2.S at low or high dose, single or two shots; 5 received placebo; per-sample allocation not given. Sample collection was performed on day 63 after the first vaccine or placebo injection. Overall study findings and caveats: Total T cell responses, in the TCR breadth and depth analyses, may have been underestimated.

This specimen was peripheral blood, taken in a trial of Ad26.COV2.S vaccine versus placebo. This TCR was sampled from a person between 18 and 65 years old who received the Ad26.COV2.S COVID-19 vaccine or a placebo. The chain recombines TRBV4-2 with TRBJ2-6; TRBD1 matches at 9 bases. DNA of the CDR3: TGTGCCAGCAGCCAAGATTCGGGGACAGGGCCCAACGTCCTGACTTTC. This translates into CASSQDSGTGPNVLTF.